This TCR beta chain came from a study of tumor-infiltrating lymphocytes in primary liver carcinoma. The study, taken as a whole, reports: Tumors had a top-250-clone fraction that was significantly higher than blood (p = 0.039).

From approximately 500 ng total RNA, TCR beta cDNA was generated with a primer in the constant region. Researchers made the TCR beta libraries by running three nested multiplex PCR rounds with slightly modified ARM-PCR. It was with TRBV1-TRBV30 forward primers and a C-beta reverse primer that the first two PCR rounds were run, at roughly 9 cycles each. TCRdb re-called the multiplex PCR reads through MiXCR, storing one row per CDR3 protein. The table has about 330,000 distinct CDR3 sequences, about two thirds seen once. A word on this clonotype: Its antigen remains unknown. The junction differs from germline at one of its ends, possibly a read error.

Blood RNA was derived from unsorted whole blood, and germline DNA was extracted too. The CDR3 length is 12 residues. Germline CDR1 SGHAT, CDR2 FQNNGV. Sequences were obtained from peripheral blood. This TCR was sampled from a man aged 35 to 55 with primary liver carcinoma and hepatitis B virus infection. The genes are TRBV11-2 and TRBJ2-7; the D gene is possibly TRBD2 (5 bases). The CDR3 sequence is CVSSSDSYEQYF. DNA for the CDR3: TGTGTCAGCAGCTCGGACTCCTACGAGCAGTATTTC. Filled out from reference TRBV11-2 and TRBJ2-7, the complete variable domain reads EAGVAQSPRYKIIEKRQSVAFWCNPISGHATLYWYQQILGQGPKLLIQFQNNGVVDDSQLPKDRFSAERLKGVDSTLKIQPAKLEDSAVYLCVSSSDSYEQYFGPGTRLTVT.